This is a list of T cell receptor beta chains from one sample in a study of blood T cell repertoires in COVID-19. Using immunoSEQ multiplex PCR, the repertoire was profiled, and TCRdb retains in-frame clones only, with some absent. The data contain approximately 410,000 clones, more than 80% of them singletons. Material for sequencing was peripheral blood. The receptors derive from a young woman with active or convalescent COVID-19. CDR3s include the opening cysteine and the closing phenylalanine or tryptophan. Each record gives: J gene, V gene, clone size, D gene, CDR3 protein, CDR3 DNA. A D gene is named only where the DNA matches it firmly. The size field is filled for only some rows; it gives once, few, many or a size class.

TRBJ1-6	TRBV5-1	NA	NA	CASSGGASDSPLHF	TGCGCCAGCAGCGGGGGGGCTAGTGATTCACCCCTCCACTTT
TRBJ2-5	TRBV27	few	NA	CASSFQGMHQTQYF	TGTGCCAGCAGTTTTCAGGGTATGCATCAGACCCAGTACTTC
TRBJ1-2	TRBV6-6	NA	TRBD1	CATSTGASYGYTF	TGTGCCACCTCGACAGGGGCCTCGTATGGCTACACCTTC
TRBJ2-1	TRBV13	NA	NA	CASSFGRGNEQFF	TGTGCCAGCAGCTTCGGGCGGGGCAATGAGCAGTTCTTC
TRBJ2-1	TRBV28	NA	NA	CASLRTGYSYNEQFF	TGTGCCAGCCTAAGGACGGGGTACTCGTACAATGAGCAGTTCTTC
TRBJ2-3	TRBV3-1/TRBV3-2	few	TRBD1	CASSQWDRTYF	TGTGCCAGCAGCCAATGGGACAGGACTTATTTT
TRBJ1-1	TRBV18	NA	TRBD1	CASSPQPSPQGPEAFF	TGTGCCAGCTCACCCCAACCCTCACCACAGGGGCCCGAAGCTTTCTTT
TRBJ1-4	TRBV5-5	NA	NA	CASSPETGLRNEKLFF	TGTGCCAGCAGCCCTGAAACAGGGCTCCGGAATGAAAAACTGTTTTTT
TRBJ2-7	TRBV13	few	NA	CASSLDREGTYEQYF	TGTGCCAGCAGCTTAGACAGGGAGGGGACCTACGAGCAGTACTTC
TRBJ2-2	TRBV3-1/TRBV3-2	once	NA	CASSQVSRGTGELFF	TGTGCCAGCAGCCAAGTTTCTAGGGGTACCGGGGAGCTGTTTTTT
TRBJ1-2	TRBV7-2	NA	NA	CASSGQTAYYGYTF	TGTGCCAGCAGCGGGCAGACCGCGTACTATGGCTACACCTTC
TRBJ1-1	TRBV7-6	NA	NA	CASSLGPGKGNTEAFF	TGTGCCAGCAGCTTAGGCCCGGGGAAGGGGAACACTGAAGCTTTCTTT
TRBJ1-3	TRBV6-6	once	NA	CASSRYRDTSTIPGNTIYF	TGTGCCAGCAGCCGATACCGGGACACAAGTACGATCCCTGGAAACACCATATATTTT
TRBJ2-5	TRBV6-6	NA	TRBD2	CASSYSSSGAPETQYF	TGTGCCAGCAGTTACTCGTCTAGCGGGGCTCCAGAGACCCAGTACTTC
TRBJ2-4	TRBV2	NA	TRBD1	CASSGTGYSKNIQYF	TGTGCCAGCAGTGGGACAGGGTACTCCAAAAACATTCAGTACTTC
TRBJ2-3	TRBV5-1	few	TRBD1	CASSSATGGSDTQYF	TGCGCCAGCAGCTCCGCGACAGGGGGGTCAGATACGCAGTATTTT
TRBJ1-2	TRBV4-1	NA	TRBD1	CASSKPGQYGYTF	TGCGCCAGCTCAAAACCGGGACAGTATGGCTACACCTTC